The rows below give T cell receptor beta chains drawn from one sample of a study of CD8 T cells in Susac syndrome. TCRdb recomputed calls from the immunoSEQ multiplex PCR reads with MiXCR, one row per CDR3 protein. The sample records about 130,000 distinct CDR3 sequences, 93% being singletons. The source material was CD8+ T cells from PBMCs. The receptors shown here come from a human donor with multiple sclerosis. Both conserved end residues are part of each CDR3. Fields, in order: clone size, V gene, D gene, J gene, CDR3 DNA, CDR3 protein. D genes are given only for firm matches. Some rows mark clone size as missing; the rest say once, few, many or name a class of expanded clone.

clone size: -; V gene: TRBV20-1; D gene: TRBD1; J gene: TRBJ1-4; CDR3 DNA: TGCAGTGCTCACCGGGACAGGGGGGGGGACGAAAAACTGTTTTTT; CDR3 protein: CSAHRDRGGDEKLFF
clone size: -; V gene: TRBV4-1; D gene: -; J gene: TRBJ1-5; CDR3 DNA: TGCGCCAGCAGCCAAGTCCGGTCCTGGCCCCAGCATTTT; CDR3 protein: CASSQVRSWPQHF
clone size: -; V gene: TRBV12-3/TRBV12-4; D gene: -; J gene: TRBJ2-6; CDR3 DNA: TGTGCCAGCAGCCGGGGCGCGGGTGGGGCCAACGTCCTGACTTTC; CDR3 protein: CASSRGAGGANVLTF
clone size: -; V gene: TRBV6-2/TRBV6-3; D gene: TRBD2; J gene: TRBJ2-1; CDR3 DNA: TGTGCCAGCAGTCACCACCAGCGGGGGCCCTACAATGAGCAGTTCTTC; CDR3 protein: CASSHHQRGPYNEQFF
clone size: -; V gene: TRBV3-1; D gene: -; J gene: TRBJ2-5; CDR3 DNA: TGTGCCAGCACCCATGGACTGGCGCGATACCATCAAGAGACCCAGTACTTC; CDR3 protein: CASTHGLARYHQETQYF
clone size: -; V gene: TRBV29-1; D gene: -; J gene: TRBJ2-1; CDR3 DNA: TGCAGCGTTGGCGGGACCCAACGGGGTGAGCAGTTCTTC; CDR3 protein: CSVGGTQRGEQFF
clone size: -; V gene: TRBV14; D gene: -; J gene: TRBJ1-1; CDR3 DNA: TGTGCCAGCAGCCAAGATCCTCTGGGACAACTGAACACTGAAGCTTTCTTT; CDR3 protein: CASSQDPLGQLNTEAFF
clone size: -; V gene: TRBV30; D gene: -; J gene: TRBJ2-3; CDR3 DNA: TGTGCCTGGGGGGTGGGGCCCCGGGCAGCAGATACGCAGTATTTT; CDR3 protein: CAWGVGPRAADTQYF
clone size: -; V gene: TRBV7-9; D gene: -; J gene: TRBJ2-5; CDR3 DNA: TGTGCCAGCAGCACTACCGGGGCCAAGACCCAGTACTTC; CDR3 protein: CASSTTGAKTQYF
clone size: -; V gene: TRBV23-1; D gene: TRBD1; J gene: TRBJ1-2; CDR3 DNA: TGCGCCAGCAGTCAATGGATTAACAGGGGGGAGGGCAACTATGGCTACACCTTC; CDR3 protein: CASSQWINRGEGNYGYTF
clone size: -; V gene: TRBV21-1; D gene: -; J gene: TRBJ2-1; CDR3 DNA: TGTGCCAGCAGCAAAAGCCCCACTAGCGGGGGGGCCGATAATGAGCAGTTCTTC; CDR3 protein: CASSKSPTSGGADNEQFF
clone size: -; V gene: TRBV24-1; D gene: TRBD1; J gene: TRBJ2-1; CDR3 DNA: TGTGCCACCAGTGATGCGGGACAGGCAAGCTACAATGAGCAGTTCTTC; CDR3 protein: CATSDAGQASYNEQFF
clone size: few; V gene: TRBV7-9; D gene: -; J gene: TRBJ1-1; CDR3 DNA: TGTGCCAGCAGCTTAGTAGTTGGGAACACTGAAGCTTTCTTT; CDR3 protein: CASSLVVGNTEAFF
clone size: -; V gene: TRBV7-3; D gene: TRBD1; J gene: TRBJ2-4; CDR3 DNA: TGTGCCAGCAGCCCGGGGACAGCAAAAAACATTCAGTACTTC; CDR3 protein: CASSPGTAKNIQYF
clone size: -; V gene: TRBV6-6; D gene: -; J gene: TRBJ2-2; CDR3 DNA: TGTGCCAGCAGTTTTGACAGCAACACCGGGGAGCTGTTTTTT; CDR3 protein: CASSFDSNTGELFF